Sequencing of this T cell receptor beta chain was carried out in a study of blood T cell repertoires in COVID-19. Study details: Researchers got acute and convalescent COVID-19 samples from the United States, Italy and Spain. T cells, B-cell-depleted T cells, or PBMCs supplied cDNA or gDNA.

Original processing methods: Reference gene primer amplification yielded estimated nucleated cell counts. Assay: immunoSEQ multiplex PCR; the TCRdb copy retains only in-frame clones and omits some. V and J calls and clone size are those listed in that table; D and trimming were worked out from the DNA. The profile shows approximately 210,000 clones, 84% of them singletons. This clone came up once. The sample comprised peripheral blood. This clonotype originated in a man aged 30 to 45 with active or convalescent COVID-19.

The CDR3: CASSLGGQVTYEQYF. Here the CDR3 DNA reads TGTGCCAGCAGCTTAGGGGGACAGGTCACCTACGAGCAGTACTTC. The V and J genes are TRBV7-2 and TRBJ2-7; 8 bases agree with TRBD1. Germline CDR1 SGHTA, CDR2 FQGNSA. The CDR3 runs to 15 residues. Trimming cost V 1 base and J 2 bases; bases outside gene matches: 4.